This T cell receptor (beta chain) was found in a study of cytomegalovirus exposure and HLA in healthy donors. Study at large: Early release data held some 80 million unique TCRs from HLA-typed donors. Caucasian-associated ancestry cluster membership applied to approximately 80% of several hundred genotyped donors. Study-wide results and limits: Within an earlier analysis, most TCR beta V segments proved productive either about 90% or about 30% of the time. An observed cluster of highly shared sequence variants was recorded as a likely sequencing artifact.

Primers: 60 Vbeta forward and 13 Jbeta reverse. Produced via immunoSEQ multiplex PCR; TCRdb's table is partial and in-frame only. The sample includes 150,000 to 200,000 clones, about 75% of them seen just once. The CDR3 consists of 15 residues. Germline V gives CDR1 LNHDA, CDR2 SQIVND (reference sequence). V dropped 8 bases and J dropped 0; count of bases not matched to a gene: 9. Turning to this clone: The antigen is unknown.

The TCR sequence derives from a middle-aged woman in good health and CMV-seropositive. The chain combines TRBV19 with TRBJ1-2; 7 bases agree with TRBD1. Input material: PBMCs. CDR3 sequence reads: CASSKQGRTNYGYTF. The DNA for the CDR3 is TGTGCCAGTTCAAAACAGGGGAGAACTAACTATGGCTACACCTTC.